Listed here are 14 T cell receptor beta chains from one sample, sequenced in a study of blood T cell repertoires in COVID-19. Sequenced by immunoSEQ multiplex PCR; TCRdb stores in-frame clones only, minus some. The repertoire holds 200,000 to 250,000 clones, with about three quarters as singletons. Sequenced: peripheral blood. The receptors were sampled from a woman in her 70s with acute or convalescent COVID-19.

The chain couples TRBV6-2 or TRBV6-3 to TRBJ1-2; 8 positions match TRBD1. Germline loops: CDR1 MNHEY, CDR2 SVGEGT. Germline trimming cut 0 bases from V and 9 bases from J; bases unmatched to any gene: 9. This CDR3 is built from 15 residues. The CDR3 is CASSYSTGTGARYTF. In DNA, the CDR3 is TGTGCCAGCAGTTACTCGACCGGGACAGGCGCTCGCTACACCTTC.

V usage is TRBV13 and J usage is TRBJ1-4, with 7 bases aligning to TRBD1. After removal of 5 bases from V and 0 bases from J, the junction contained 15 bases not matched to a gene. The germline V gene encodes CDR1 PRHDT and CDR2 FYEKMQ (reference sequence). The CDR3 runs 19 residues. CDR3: CASSLSGDREAATNEKLFF. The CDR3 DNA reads TGTGCCAGCAGCCTCTCCGGGGACAGAGAAGCTGCAACTAATGAAAAACTGTTTTTT.

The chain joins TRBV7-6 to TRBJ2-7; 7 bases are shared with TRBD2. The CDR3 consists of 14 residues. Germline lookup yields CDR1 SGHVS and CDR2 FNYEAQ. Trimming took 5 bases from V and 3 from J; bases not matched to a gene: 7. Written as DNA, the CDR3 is TGTGCCAGCAGCCCAACGTGGGGGGGCTACGAGCAGTACTTC. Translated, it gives CASSPTWGGYEQYF.

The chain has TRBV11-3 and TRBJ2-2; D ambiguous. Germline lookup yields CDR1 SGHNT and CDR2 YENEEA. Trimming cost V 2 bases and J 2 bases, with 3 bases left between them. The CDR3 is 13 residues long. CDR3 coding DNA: TGTGCCAGCAGCTTATTAAACACCGGGGAGCTGTTTTTT. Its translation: CASSLLNTGELFF. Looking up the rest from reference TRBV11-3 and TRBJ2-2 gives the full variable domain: EAGVVQSPRYKIIEKKQPVAFWCNPISGHNTLYWYLQNLGQGPELLIRYENEEAVDDSQLPKDRFSAERLKGVDSTLKIQPAELGDSAVYLCASSLLNTGELFFGEGSRLTVL.

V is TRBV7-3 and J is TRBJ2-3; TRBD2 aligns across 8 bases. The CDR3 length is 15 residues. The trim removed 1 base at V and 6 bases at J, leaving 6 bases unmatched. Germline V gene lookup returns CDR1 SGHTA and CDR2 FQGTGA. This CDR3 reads CASSLIGLAGDTQYF. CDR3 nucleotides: TGTGCCAGCAGCTTAATCGGACTAGCAGGCGATACGCAGTATTTT.

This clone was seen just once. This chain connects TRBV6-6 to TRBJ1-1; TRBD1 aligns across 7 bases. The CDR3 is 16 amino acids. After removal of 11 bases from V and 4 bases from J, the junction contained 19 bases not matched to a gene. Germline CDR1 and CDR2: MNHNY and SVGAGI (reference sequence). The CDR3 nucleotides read TGTGCCGTTAAAGGGGACAGCTTCATGTGGAGCACTGAAGCTTTCTTT. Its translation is CAVKGDSFMWSTEAFF.

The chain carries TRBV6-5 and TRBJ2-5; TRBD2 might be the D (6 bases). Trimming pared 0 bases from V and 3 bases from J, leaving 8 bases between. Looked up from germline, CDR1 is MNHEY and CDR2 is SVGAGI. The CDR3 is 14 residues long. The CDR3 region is CASSYSGGEETQYF. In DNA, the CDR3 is TGTGCCAGCAGTTACTCGGGGGGAGAAGAGACCCAGTACTTC.

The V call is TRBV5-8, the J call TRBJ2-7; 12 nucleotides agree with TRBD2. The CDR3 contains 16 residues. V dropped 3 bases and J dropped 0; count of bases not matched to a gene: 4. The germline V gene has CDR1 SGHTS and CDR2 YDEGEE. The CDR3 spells CASSSRLAGASYEQYF. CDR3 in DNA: TGTGCCAGCAGCTCCCGACTAGCGGGGGCCTCCTACGAGCAGTACTTC.

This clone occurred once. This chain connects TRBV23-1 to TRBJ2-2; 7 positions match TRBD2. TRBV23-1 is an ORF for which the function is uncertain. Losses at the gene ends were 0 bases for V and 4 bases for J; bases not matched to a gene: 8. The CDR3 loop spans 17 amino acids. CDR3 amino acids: CASSQSKRDCSTGELFF. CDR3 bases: TGCGCCAGCAGTCAATCCAAGCGGGATTGCAGCACCGGGGAGCTGTTTTTT.

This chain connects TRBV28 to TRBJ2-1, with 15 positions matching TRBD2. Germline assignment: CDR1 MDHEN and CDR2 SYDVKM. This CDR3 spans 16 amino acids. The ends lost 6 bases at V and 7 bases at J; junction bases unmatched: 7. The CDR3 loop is CASSLGLAGGGNEQFF. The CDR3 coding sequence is TGTGCCAGCAGCCTGGGACTAGCGGGAGGAGGAAATGAGCAGTTCTTC.

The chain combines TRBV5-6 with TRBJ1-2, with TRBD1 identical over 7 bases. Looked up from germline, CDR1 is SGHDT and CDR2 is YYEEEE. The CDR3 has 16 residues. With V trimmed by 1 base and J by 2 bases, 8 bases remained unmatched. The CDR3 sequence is CASSLSFNRGNYGYTF. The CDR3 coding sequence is TGTGCCAGCAGCTTGTCCTTCAACAGGGGAAACTATGGCTACACCTTC.

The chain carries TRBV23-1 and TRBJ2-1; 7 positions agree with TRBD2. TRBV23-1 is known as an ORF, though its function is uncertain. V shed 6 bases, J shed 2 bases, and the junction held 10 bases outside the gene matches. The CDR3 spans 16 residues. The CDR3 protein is CASSGRPRLTYNEQFF. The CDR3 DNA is TGCGCCAGCAGCGGGAGGCCCCGATTAACCTACAATGAGCAGTTCTTC.

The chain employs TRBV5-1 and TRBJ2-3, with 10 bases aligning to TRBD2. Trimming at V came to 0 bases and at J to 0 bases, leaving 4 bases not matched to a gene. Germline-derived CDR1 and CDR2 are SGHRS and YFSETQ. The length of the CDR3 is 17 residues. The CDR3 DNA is TGCGCCAGCAGCTTGGCCGGGACTAGCGATAGCACAGATACGCAGTATTTT. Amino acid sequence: CASSLAGTSDSTDTQYF. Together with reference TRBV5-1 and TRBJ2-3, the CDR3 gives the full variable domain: KAGVTQTPRYLIKTRGQQVTLSCSPISGHRSVSWYQQTPGQGLQFLFEYFSETQRNKGNFPGRFSGRQFSNSRSEMNVSTLELGDSALYLCASSLAGTSDSTDTQYFGPGTRLTVL.

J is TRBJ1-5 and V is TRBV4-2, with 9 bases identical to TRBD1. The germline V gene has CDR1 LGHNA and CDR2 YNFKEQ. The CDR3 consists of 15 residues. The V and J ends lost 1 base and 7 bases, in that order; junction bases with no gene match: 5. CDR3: CASSQGGTGSQPQHF. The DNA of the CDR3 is TGTGCCAGCAGCCAAGGGGGGACAGGGTCACAGCCCCAGCATTTT.